The 23 T cell receptor beta chains presented below share a single source sample, sequenced in a study of cytotoxic CD8 clonotypes in ibrutinib-treated CLL. Profiling relied on immunoSEQ multiplex PCR, and the TCRdb table lists in-frame clones only, not all of them. The sample records about 45,000 clones, about 69% being singletons. Sequencing was performed on PBMCs, taken after 24 months of ibrutinib treatment. The receptors were gathered from a human donor with chronic lymphocytic leukemia.

The table lists this clone with a count of one. This chain uses TRBV5-6 with TRBJ2-2; D remains ambiguous. Germline CDR1 SGHDT, CDR2 YYEEEE. The CDR3 totals 14 residues. V lost 0 bases and J 3 bases, leaving 6 bases between the germline ends. The CDR3 spells CASSLGPYTGELFF. The CDR3, as DNA: TGTGCCAGCAGCTTGGGGCCCTACACCGGGGAGCTGTTTTTT.

V and J are TRBV5-1 and TRBJ2-3; 8 bases fit TRBD1. V gave up 6 bases and J gave up 2 bases; unmatched junction bases: 8. Germline CDR1 and CDR2: SGHRS and YFSETQ. The CDR3 is 15 residues long. The CDR3 here is CASIRTGSFTDTQYF. DNA for the CDR3: TGCGCCAGCATCCGGACAGGGTCATTCACAGATACGCAGTATTTT.

The CDR3 region is CSVEEGGEQYEQYF. The CDR3, as DNA: TGCAGCGTTGAAGAGGGGGGGGAGCAATACGAGCAGTACTTC. The V and J genes are TRBV29-1 and TRBJ2-7; 7 bases fit TRBD2. The CDR3 consists of 14 residues. With 0 bases clipped from V and 4 bases from J, the junction kept 6 bases outside the gene matches. Looked up from germline, CDR1 is SQVTM and CDR2 is ANQGSEA.

The chain is built from TRBV27 and TRBJ1-2; no clear D gene. The CDR3 is made up of 9 amino acids. V lost 10 bases, J lost 8 bases, and 8 bases lay in between. CDR1 and CDR2 (germline): MNHEY, SMNVEV (reference sequence). CDR3 in amino acids: CATLRGYTF. In DNA form, the CDR3 reads TGTGCCACCCTACGGGGCTACACCTTC.

This sequence joins TRBV19 and TRBJ2-7; the match to TRBD1 covers 8 bases. This CDR3 region has 13 residues. Germline loops: CDR1 LNHDA, CDR2 SQIVND (reference sequence). After removal of 6 bases from V and 5 bases from J, the junction contained 6 bases not matched to a gene. CDR3 loop: CASRPTGAHEQYF. The CDR3 coding sequence is TGTGCCAGTAGGCCGACAGGGGCCCACGAGCAGTACTTC.

The chain couples TRBV18 to TRBJ1-6; no definite D call. This CDR3 is built from 12 residues. Germline V gene lookup returns CDR1 KGHSH and CDR2 LQKENI. V lost 6 bases and J lost 6, with 6 bases in between. The CDR3 protein is CASSLPNSPLHF. The CDR3 nucleotides are TGTGCCAGCTCGCTTCCTAATTCACCCCTCCACTTT.

V usage is TRBV5-6 and J usage is TRBJ2-6; D may be TRBD1 or TRBD2 (5 bases each). Germline V CDR1 and CDR2: SGHDT, YYEEEE. The CDR3 extends over 19 amino acids. Trimming removed 2 bases at V and 1 base at J, with 19 bases between. CDR3 sequence (DNA): TGTGCCAGCAGCTTCCTGGGTCGGGGCCTTTGGTCTGGGGCCAACGTCCTGACTTTC. This encodes CASSFLGRGLWSGANVLTF.

This chain joins TRBV11-2 and TRBJ2-5; D unclear. Trimming pared 2 bases from V and 1 base from J, leaving 5 bases between. From germline, CDR1 is SGHAT and CDR2 FQNNGV. The CDR3 runs to 13 residues. CDR3 nucleotide sequence: TGTGCCAGCAGCTTACCCAGCCAAGAGACCCAGTACTTC. It is translated as CASSLPSQETQYF.

The J gene is TRBJ2-7, the V gene TRBV2, with 11 bases lining up with TRBD1. In germline, CDR1 is SNHLY, CDR2 FYNNEI. Trimming removed 6 bases from V and 4 bases from J; junction bases left unmatched: 8. The CDR3 covers 15 residues. CDR3 loop: CASRERTGGSYEQYF. The CDR3 nucleotides read TGTGCCAGCAGGGAGCGGACAGGGGGCTCGTACGAGCAGTACTTC.

This chain uses TRBV5-8 with TRBJ2-1, with TRBD2 as a possible D gene (5 bases). The V gene's germline CDR1 is SGHTS and CDR2 YDEGEE. The CDR3 covers 15 residues. Trimming removed 4 bases from V and 7 bases from J, with 18 bases in between. The CDR3 loop reads CASSRAEGGRNEQFF. For the CDR3, the DNA is TGTGCCAGCAGCCGGGCTGAGGGTGGAAGGAATGAGCAGTTCTTC.

The chain links TRBV4-2 to TRBJ2-6; D call uncertain. Germline V gene data show CDR1 as LGHNA and CDR2 as YNFKEQ. V gave up 5 bases and J gave up 5 bases, with 10 bases separating them. The length of the CDR3 is 14 residues. The CDR3 reads CASSTVFRANVLTF. In DNA, the CDR3 is TGTGCCAGCAGCACAGTGTTTCGGGCCAACGTCCTGACTTTC.

This chain uses TRBV30 with TRBJ2-3; a possible D gene is TRBD1 (6 bases). The CDR3 is 15 residues long. Per germline, CDR1 GTSNPN and CDR2 SVGIG (reference sequence). The V and J ends lost 0 bases and 1 base respectively, with 11 bases between them. This CDR3 reads CAWSVSGQGTDTQYF. As DNA, the CDR3 is TGTGCCTGGAGTGTCTCGGGACAAGGCACAGATACGCAGTATTTT.

This chain joins TRBV7-3 and TRBJ2-1; D is perhaps TRBD1 or TRBD2 (5 bases each). The CDR3 has 15 amino acids. The germline V gene has CDR1 SGHTA and CDR2 FQGTGA. V dropped 1 base and J dropped 3 bases, with 10 bases sitting between them. CDR3 region: CASSLIGDGYNEQFF. The DNA for the CDR3 is TGTGCCAGCAGCTTAATTGGGGACGGCTACAATGAGCAGTTCTTC. The entire variable domain, with the rest obtained from reference TRBV7-3 and TRBJ2-1, is as follows: GAGVSQTPSNKVTEKGKYVELRCDPISGHTALYWYRQSLGQGPEFLIYFQGTGAADDSGLPNDRFFAVRPEGSVSTLKIQRTERGDSAVYLCASSLIGDGYNEQFFGPGTRLTVL.

The chain has TRBV7-9 and TRBJ2-7; 7 bases map to TRBD1. V shed 3 bases, J shed 5 bases, and the junction held 4 bases outside the gene matches. From germline, CDR1 is SEHNR and CDR2 FQNEAQ (reference sequence). This CDR3 is built from 13 residues. CDR3 nucleotide sequence: TGTGCCAGCAGCTTGACAGGGATCCACGAGCAGTACTTC. This codes for CASSLTGIHEQYF.

This clone was detected only a few times. This chain joins TRBV7-3 and TRBJ1-1, with a tentative D call TRBD1 (6 bases). The germline V and J ends were trimmed by 4 bases and 11 bases, with 14 bases remaining between them. Germline values: CDR1 SGHTA, CDR2 FQGTGA. This CDR3 is built from 12 residues. CDR3 in DNA: TGTGCCAGCAGCTCCCGGGGGGGCTGGGCTTTCTTT. As protein: CASSSRGGWAFF. Drawing the rest from reference TRBV7-3 and TRBJ1-1, the complete variable domain is GAGVSQTPSNKVTEKGKYVELRCDPISGHTALYWYRQSLGQGPEFLIYFQGTGAADDSGLPNDRFFAVRPEGSVSTLKIQRTERGDSAVYLCASSSRGGWAFFGQGTRLTVV.

The chain is built from TRBV7-7 and TRBJ1-6; 11 bases align to TRBD1. The CDR3 length is 14 residues. Germline CDR1 reads SSHAT; CDR2 reads FNYEAQ (reference sequence). V lost 10 bases to trimming and J lost 14 bases; unmatched junction nucleotides: 13. The CDR3 sequence: CANRGTGGRCALHF. For the CDR3, the DNA is TGTGCCAATCGTGGGACAGGGGGTAGGTGTGCCCTCCACTTT.

The J gene is TRBJ2-7, the V gene TRBV6-5, with 11 bases lining up with TRBD2. This CDR3 is 14 amino acids long. V was clipped by 5 bases and J by 4 bases; unmatched bases: 4. CDR1 is MNHEY, CDR2 SVGAGI, per germline. The CDR3 loop is CASSHTSGSYEQYF. For the CDR3, the DNA is TGTGCCAGCAGTCATACTAGCGGGAGTTACGAGCAGTACTTC.

This clone was detected only once. The V and J genes are TRBV30 and TRBJ2-7; TRBD1 aligns across 7 bases. Germline assignment: CDR1 GTSNPN and CDR2 SVGIG (reference sequence). Trimming removed 2 bases from V and 2 bases from J; junction bases left unmatched: 9. This CDR3 contains 15 residues. DNA of the CDR3: TGTGCCTGGAGTCCCGATCTCCAGGGGGCCTACGAGCAGTACTTC. Protein product: CAWSPDLQGAYEQYF. Variable domain in full (rest from reference TRBV30 and TRBJ2-7): SQTIHQWPATLVQPVGSPLSLECTVEGTSNPNLYWYRQAAGRGLQLLFYSVGIGQISSEVPQNLSASRPQDRQFILSSKKLLLSDSGFYLCAWSPDLQGAYEQYFGPGTRLTVT.

The chain couples TRBV6-5 to TRBJ1-5; weak D call: TRBD1 (6 bases). Germline CDR1 MNHEY, CDR2 SVGAGI. The CDR3 sequence is 13 residues long. Trimming took off 2 bases at V and 7 bases at J, with 9 bases between the two ends. CDR3 sequence (DNA): TGTGCCAGCAGTTACGACAGGCGCCAGCCCCAGCATTTT. This sequence encodes CASSYDRRQPQHF.

This clone was picked up a small number of times. This chain uses TRBV2 with TRBJ2-3; 10 bases are a match to TRBD2. This CDR3 has 17 residues. V shed 5 bases and J 9 bases; nucleotides not matched to a gene: 17. CDR1 SNHLY and CDR2 FYNNEI come from the germline V gene. The CDR3 region is CASSPDPIGAGGLTQYF. The CDR3 DNA follows: TGTGCCAGCAGTCCGGACCCCATTGGAGCGGGAGGGTTAACGCAGTATTTT. Drawing the rest from reference TRBV2 and TRBJ2-3, the complete variable domain is EPEVTQTPSHQVTQMGQEVILRCVPISNHLYFYWYRQILGQKVEFLVSFYNNEISEKSEIFDDQFSVERPDGSNFTLKIRSTKLEDSAMYFCASSPDPIGAGGLTQYFGPGTRLTVL.

The genes are TRBV7-6 and TRBJ2-5, with D perhaps TRBD2 (5 bases). The CDR3 has 16 residues. Trimming took off 8 bases at V and 5 bases at J, with 24 bases between the two ends. The V gene's germline CDR1 is SGHVS and CDR2 FNYEAQ. The CDR3 DNA reads TGTGCCAGCCTGGCCGAGGAGGCAGCGCCTTGGGAGACCCAGTACTTC. Translation gives CASLAEEAAPWETQYF.

This clone was detected many times. The V call is TRBV28, the J call TRBJ2-1; 9 nucleotides line up with TRBD2. J lost 7 bases, V lost 5 bases, and 6 bases had no gene match. Germline V gene sequence: CDR1 MDHEN, CDR2 SYDVKM. The CDR3 totals 14 residues. The CDR3 loop reads CASSMGLAWNEQFF. The CDR3 nucleotides are TGTGCCAGCAGTATGGGACTAGCTTGGAATGAGCAGTTCTTC.

This chain uses TRBV9 with TRBJ2-3; 8 nucleotides line up with TRBD2. The germline V gene has CDR1 SGDLS and CDR2 YYNGEE. The CDR3 has 16 amino acids. The V gene end was trimmed by 4 bases and the J gene end by 4 bases; junction bases not matched to a gene: 11. CDR3 nucleotides: TGTGCCAGCAGCCGTTTAGCGGGGACCGCCCCAGATACGCAGTATTTT. Its protein product is CASSRLAGTAPDTQYF.